What follows are 4 T cell receptor beta chains derived from one specimen sequenced in a study of monozygotic twins with inflammatory bowel disease. TCRdb reprocessed the 5' RACE reads, with one entry per CDR3 protein and no DNA. The sample holds roughly 300,000 distinct CDR3 sequences. The sequenced sample consisted of blood. The receptors derive from a human donor with ulcerative colitis or Crohn's disease, or a healthy co-twin of an affected twin (not recorded which).

The chain carries TRBV7-2 and TRBJ2-3; the D call from TCRdb, TRBD2, cannot be confirmed without DNA. This CDR3 is 17 amino acids long. Looked up from germline, CDR1 is SGHTA and CDR2 is FQGNSA. The CDR3 sequence: CASSLGVAGGPGDTQYF.

The rearrangement links TRBV7-9 to TRBJ2-3. Germline V CDR1 and CDR2: SEHNR, FQNEAQ (reference sequence). The CDR3 is 15 residues long. CDR3 protein: CASSLAGTSTDTQYF.

The J gene is TRBJ2-2, the V gene TRBV7-9; TCRdb's D call of TRBD1 is untestable without DNA. There are 13 residues in the CDR3. Germline V gene data show CDR1 as SEHNR and CDR2 as FQNEAQ (reference sequence). CDR3 amino acids: CASMRGLTGELFF. Combining the CDR3 with reference TRBV7-9 and TRBJ2-2 gives the whole variable domain DTGVSQNPRHKITKRGQNVTFRCDPISEHNRLYWYRQTLGQGPEFLTYFQNEAQLEKSRLLSDRFSAERPKGSFSTLEIQRTEQGDSAMYLCASMRGLTGELFFGEGSRLTVL.

The rearrangement joins TRBV12-3 or TRBV12-4 to TRBJ2-5; TCRdb's assignment of TRBD2 cannot be checked, as there is no DNA. The CDR3 has 16 amino acids. This CDR3 is CASSKLAGGFRETQYF.